These 18 T cell receptor beta chains originate from one sample sequenced in a study of persistence of HIV-infected CD4 T cells. No antigen has been assigned to these receptors. Overlapping HIV-1 Gag 15-mer peptides at 1 ug per peptide per mL were used. Responding CD4+ T cells were sorted by upregulation of both CD40 ligand and CD69. This was the immunoSEQ version 4 assay in survey mode. Some clones are missing from TCRdb's copy, which holds only in-frame ones; the method was immunoSEQ multiplex PCR. The repertoire consists of fewer than 40,000 clones, with roughly 71% occurring once and the leading ten covering more than 1.2%. The sample here was CD4+ T cells sorted from PBMCs after roughly 20-hour stimulation, taken from a patient who received antiretroviral therapy. The receptors stem from an adult man with HIV who was CMV-seropositive.

This clone was seen a handful of times. This sequence joins TRBV6-2 or TRBV6-3 and TRBJ1-1; unclear D gene. The CDR3 is 14 residues long. Germline V gene lookup returns CDR1 MNHEY and CDR2 SVGEGT. V lost 5 bases, J lost 5 bases, and 15 bases lay in between. CDR3 in DNA: TGTGCCAGCAGTCTTCCTCAGCGGCGGACTGAAGCTTTCTTT. Its protein is CASSLPQRRTEAFF.

The chain employs TRBV9 and TRBJ1-2; the D gene is possibly TRBD1 (6 bases). This CDR3 has 14 residues. Germline V CDR1 and CDR2: SGDLS, YYNGEE. Trimming cost V 0 bases and J 4 bases, with 10 bases left between them. This chain's CDR3 is CASSVGQGSYGYTF. Here the CDR3 DNA reads TGTGCCAGCAGCGTAGGTCAGGGGAGCTATGGCTACACCTTC.

This sequence joins TRBV29-1 and TRBJ2-2; D is ambiguous. The CDR3 loop spans 14 amino acids. Per germline, CDR1 SQVTM and CDR2 ANQGSEA. Trimming removed 6 bases at V and 4 bases at J, with 15 bases between. CDR3 protein: CSVRFGGVTGELFF. In DNA form, the CDR3 reads TGCAGCGTCCGGTTCGGTGGGGTCACCGGGGAGCTGTTTTTT.

This clone was detected a few times. This chain connects TRBV5-5 to TRBJ1-1; D remains ambiguous. CDR3 length: 14 amino acids. The ends were cut back, 7 bases at V and 1 base at J, with 14 bases in the middle. Germline CDR1 reads SGHKS; CDR2 reads YYEKEE (reference sequence). The CDR3 nucleotides are TGTGCCAGCCTTCTAGGGTCCTCGAACACTGAAGCTTTCTTT. Translating it yields CASLLGSSNTEAFF.

This clone showed up just once. The chain uses TRBV28 and TRBJ2-3; 12 bases map to TRBD2. The CDR3 totals 15 residues. Germline CDR1 MDHEN, CDR2 SYDVKM. The ends lost 5 bases at V and 5 bases at J; junction bases unmatched: 5. The CDR3 coding sequence is TGTGCCAGCAGTCTGTCTAGCGGGGGGGAAGATACGCAGTATTTT. Translating it yields CASSLSSGGEDTQYF.

This clone has only a few counts. The chain links TRBV7-9 to TRBJ1-2; D is undetermined. Trimming left V 1 base short and J 7 bases short, with 10 bases between. The CDR3 extends over 13 amino acids. Germline V gene lookup returns CDR1 SEHNR and CDR2 FQNEAQ (reference sequence). CDR3 sequence reads: CASSLETWTGYTF. Here the CDR3 DNA reads TGTGCCAGCAGCTTAGAGACTTGGACTGGCTACACCTTC.

V gene TRBV6-6 combines with J gene TRBJ1-2; tentatively, D is TRBD1 (5 bases). The CDR3 is made up of 14 amino acids. In germline, CDR1 is MNHNY, CDR2 SVGAGI (reference sequence). The V end was cut by 6 bases, the J end by 0 bases, with 11 bases between. The CDR3: CASSQGLTNYGYTF. DNA of the CDR3: TGTGCCAGCAGCCAGGGCCTCACTAACTATGGCTACACCTTC.

The CDR3 sequence: CASTGRTEAFF. CDR3 in DNA: TGTGCCAGCACAGGGAGGACTGAAGCTTTCTTT. This chain links TRBV28 with TRBJ1-1; D is possibly TRBD1 (5 bases). Germline V gene data show CDR1 as MDHEN and CDR2 as SYDVKM. There are 11 residues in the CDR3. V lost 7 bases and J lost 5, with 8 bases in between.

A remark on this clone: At one of its ends the junction is not consistent with the germline gene, which may arise from a read error. V usage is TRBV6-4 and J usage is TRBJ2-2, with TRBD2 identical over 8 bases. The CDR3 length is 15 residues. Germline CDR1 is MRHNA and CDR2 is SNTAGT. CDR3 loop: CASSPGGADTGELVF. As DNA, the CDR3 is TGTGCCAGCAGCCCCGGGGGGGCCGACACCGGGGAGCTGGTTTTT.

The chain is built from TRBV28 and TRBJ1-1; D uncertain. V was shortened by 5 bases and J by 8 bases, with 18 bases between the two germline ends. CDR3 size: 14 residues. Germline V gives CDR1 MDHEN, CDR2 SYDVKM. CDR3 loop: CASSTDGRTREAFF. The DNA for the CDR3 is TGTGCCAGCAGTACGGACGGGCGCACCAGAGAAGCTTTCTTT.

The rearrangement links TRBV7-6 to TRBJ1-5; D call uncertain. Germline assignment: CDR1 SGHVS and CDR2 FNYEAQ. This CDR3 region has 15 residues. V was shortened by 5 bases and J by 2 bases, with 13 bases between the two germline ends. The CDR3 coding sequence is TGTGCCAGCAGCCCTGGCCTGAGTGGCAATCAGCCCCAGCATTTT. This codes for CASSPGLSGNQPQHF.

V gene TRBV3-1 (or the pseudogene TRBV3-2) combines with J gene TRBJ2-2, with D tentatively TRBD2 (5 bases). The germline V gene has CDR1 LGHDT and CDR2 YNNKEL (reference sequence). V was trimmed by 0 bases and J by 7 bases, leaving 6 bases between them. The CDR3 runs 13 residues. The CDR3 is CASSQERGGELFF. The CDR3 DNA is TGTGCCAGCAGCCAAGAACGGGGCGGGGAGCTGTTTTTT.

This chain connects TRBV7-8 to TRBJ2-5, with TRBD1 matching over 8 bases. The CDR3 totals 16 residues. Looked up from germline, CDR1 is SGHVS and CDR2 is FQNEAQ. V gave up 1 base and J gave up 4 bases; unmatched junction bases: 8. The CDR3 nucleotides are TGTGCCAGCAGCTTAGGGCTGACAGGGGTGGGAGAGACCCAGTACTTC. This codes for CASSLGLTGVGETQYF. Together with reference TRBV7-8 and TRBJ2-5, the CDR3 gives the full variable domain: GAGVSQSPRYKVAKRGQDVALRCDPISGHVSLFWYQQALGQGPEFLTYFQNEAQLDKSGLPSDRFFAERPEGSVSTLKIQRTQQEDSAVYLCASSLGLTGVGETQYFGPGTRLLVL.

The genes are TRBV10-1 and TRBJ1-1; D is ambiguous. The V gene's germline CDR1 is WNHNN and CDR2 SYGVQD (reference sequence). V was clipped by 6 bases and J by 5 bases, with 13 bases between them. The CDR3 has 13 residues. Written as DNA, the CDR3 is TGCGCCAGCAGGTTCGATCCGGGGACTGAAGCTTTCTTT. It encodes CASRFDPGTEAFF.

This clone was seen a few times. The V gene is TRBV7-9, the J gene TRBJ1-1, with D tentatively TRBD1 (5 bases). Trimming removed 4 bases from V and 7 bases from J, with 13 bases in between. This CDR3 is 13 amino acids long. CDR1 is SEHNR, CDR2 FQNEAQ, per germline (reference sequence). The CDR3 region has the DNA TGTGCCAGCAGCTCCAGGGTAGGAAATGAAGCTTTCTTT. It encodes CASSSRVGNEAFF.

On this clone: At the DNA level, this CDR3 is encoded by other sequences in the same sample as well. This chain uses TRBV15 with TRBJ1-4; 10 bases align to TRBD1. CDR3 length: 14 amino acids. CDR1 is LNHNV, CDR2 YYDKDF, per germline (reference sequence). V lost 3 bases and J lost 7; bases outside the gene matches: 2. The DNA of the CDR3 is TGTGCCACCAGCAGGGACAGGGGGGCTGAAAAACTGTTTTTT. Translated, it gives CATSRDRGAEKLFF.

This chain connects TRBV29-1 to TRBJ2-1; 9 bases match TRBD2. This CDR3 contains 14 residues. V lost 4 bases, J lost 6 bases, and 7 bases stayed unmatched. Germline loops: CDR1 SQVTM, CDR2 ANQGSEA. Here the CDR3 reads CSVVRGLALNEQFF. The CDR3 region has the DNA TGCAGCGTTGTGAGGGGACTAGCCCTCAATGAGCAGTTCTTC.

This chain connects TRBV6-1 to TRBJ2-3, with a possible D match to TRBD2 (6 bases). CDR1 is MNHNS and CDR2 is SASEGT in the germline V gene. V was trimmed by 1 base and J by 2 bases, leaving 13 bases between them. This CDR3 spans 16 amino acids. CDR3 bases: TGTGCCAGCAGTGAAGGGCGGGGCCTGAACACAGATACGCAGTATTTT. As protein: CASSEGRGLNTDTQYF.